The 26 T cell receptor beta chains presented below share a single source sample, sequenced in a study of blood T cell repertoires in COVID-19. This table comes from immunoSEQ multiplex PCR, and its TCRdb copy is limited to in-frame clones, with some not included. The sample has roughly 76,000 clones, around 89% seen once. The sample comprised PBMCs or T cells enriched from blood (not recorded which). These TCRs come from a woman between 50 and 59 years old with acute COVID-19.

The chain employs TRBV15 and TRBJ1-4; TRBD1 agrees at 10 bases. With V trimmed by 1 base and J by 0 bases, 8 bases remained unmatched. The CDR3 consists of 19 residues. Per the germline V gene, CDR1 is LNHNV and CDR2 is YYDKDF (reference sequence). DNA for the CDR3: TGTGCCACCAGCAGAGTGGGGACAGGGGTTAGAGCAACTAATGAAAAACTGTTTTTT. As protein: CATSRVGTGVRATNEKLFF.

The V call is TRBV19, the J call TRBJ2-4; 9 nucleotides agree with TRBD2. The CDR3 has 17 amino acids. J was trimmed by 0 bases and V by 2 bases; bases with no gene match: 5. Germline V CDR1 and CDR2: LNHDA, SQIVND (reference sequence). CDR3 nucleotides: TGTGCCAGTAGTATACGTCGCGGGAGGGTAGCCAAAAACATTCAGTACTTC. Its translation is CASSIRRGRVAKNIQYF.

The chain has TRBV2 and TRBJ1-5, with D perhaps TRBD1 (6 bases). Deletions cut 5 bases from V and 2 bases from J, with 13 bases between. CDR1 SNHLY and CDR2 FYNNEI come from the germline V gene. The CDR3 contains 15 residues. The CDR3: CASSNLRQGNQPQHF. The DNA for the CDR3 is TGTGCCAGCAGTAATTTACGACAGGGCAATCAGCCCCAGCATTTT.

The gene calls are TRBV2 and TRBJ1-2; weak D call: TRBD1 (6 bases). V lost 4 bases and J 0 bases, leaving 9 bases between the germline ends. CDR3 length equals 14 residues. Germline assignment: CDR1 SNHLY and CDR2 FYNNEI. This CDR3 reads CASSGQVSNYGYTF. DNA of the CDR3: TGTGCCAGCAGTGGACAGGTGTCTAACTATGGCTACACCTTC. Using reference TRBV2 and TRBJ1-2 for the parts outside the CDR3, the full variable domain is EPEVTQTPSHQVTQMGQEVILRCVPISNHLYFYWYRQILGQKVEFLVSFYNNEISEKSEIFDDQFSVERPDGSNFTLKIRSTKLEDSAMYFCASSGQVSNYGYTFGSGTRLTVV.

This clone appeared once. V gene TRBV2 combines with J gene TRBJ2-7; 10 nucleotides agree with TRBD1. V lost 6 bases and J lost 3; bases outside the gene matches: 5. The length of the CDR3 is 14 residues. Looked up from germline, CDR1 is SNHLY and CDR2 is FYNNEI. CDR3 region: CASSPGQGVYEQYF. In DNA form, the CDR3 reads TGTGCCAGCAGCCCAGGACAGGGGGTCTACGAGCAGTACTTC.

This rearrangement joins TRBV7-2 to TRBJ2-1; perhaps TRBD2 as D (5 bases). CDR3 length equals 15 residues. With 1 base removed from V and 0 bases from J, the gap between germline ends came to 7 bases. The germline CDR1 and CDR2 sequences are SGHTA and FQGNSA. The CDR3 DNA follows: TGTGCCAGCAGCTTAGAAGGGAGCTCCTACAATGAGCAGTTCTTC. Translation gives CASSLEGSSYNEQFF.

Only one count was recorded for this clone. The chain uses TRBV10-3 and TRBJ2-1, with 11 bases lining up with TRBD2. The CDR3 totals 15 residues. CDR1 and CDR2 from the germline V gene are ENHRY and SYGVKD. The trim removed 3 bases at V and 5 bases at J, leaving 3 bases unmatched. This CDR3 reads CAISEPTSGNNEQFF. The DNA for the CDR3 is TGTGCCATCAGTGAACCGACTAGCGGGAACAATGAGCAGTTCTTC.

This clone appeared a single time. The chain has TRBV6-5 and TRBJ2-7; 7 positions match TRBD2. V lost 6 bases and J lost 0; bases outside the gene matches: 8. Germline CDR1 reads MNHEY; CDR2 reads SVGAGI. The CDR3 runs to 15 residues. DNA of the CDR3: TGTGCCAGCAGCCTAGTCGCGGGAGACTCCTACGAGCAGTACTTC. Protein product: CASSLVAGDSYEQYF.

This clone was seen just once. This chain joins TRBV7-8 and TRBJ2-1, with D possibly TRBD2 on 6 matching bases. Germline CDR1 SGHVS, CDR2 FQNEAQ. V was pared by 5 bases and J by 0 bases, with 23 bases between. The length of the CDR3 is 19 residues. CDR3 in amino acids: CASSPETLATLISYNEQFF. In DNA, the CDR3 is TGTGCCAGCAGCCCAGAGACCCTAGCGACCCTTATCTCCTACAATGAGCAGTTCTTC.

V gene TRBV6-5 combines with J gene TRBJ2-2; 12 bases align to TRBD2. Germline CDR1 reads MNHEY; CDR2 reads SVGAGI. This CDR3 is 15 amino acids long. The V segment lost 5 bases and the J segment 8 bases; nucleotides outside the gene matches: 6. The CDR3 sequence is CASSLRLAGEGELFF. CDR3 DNA: TGTGCCAGCAGTCTCCGACTAGCGGGAGAGGGGGAGCTGTTTTTT.

The gene calls are TRBV4-2 and TRBJ2-3; D is possibly TRBD2 (6 bases). Between the trimmed V and J ends, which lost 0 bases and 5 bases, there was a span of 15 bases. Germline CDR1 reads LGHNA; CDR2 reads YNFKEQ. CDR3 size: 16 residues. This chain's CDR3 is CASSQEAVGSVDTQYF. CDR3 in DNA: TGTGCCAGCAGCCAAGAGGCAGTCGGGAGTGTAGATACGCAGTATTTT.

The rearrangement uses TRBV28 and TRBJ2-5; D not certain. Germline V CDR1 and CDR2: MDHEN, SYDVKM. The V and J ends lost 5 bases and 7 bases respectively, with 8 bases between them. The CDR3 has 11 residues. CDR3 in amino acids: CASSPSVTQYF. The CDR3 DNA follows: TGTGCCAGCAGTCCCTCGGTGACCCAGTACTTC.

The rearrangement joins TRBV5-1 to TRBJ2-1; 14 bases fit TRBD2. Looked up from germline, CDR1 is SGHRS and CDR2 is YFSETQ. Trimming at V came to 4 bases and at J to 8 bases, leaving 8 bases not matched to a gene. This CDR3 spans 16 amino acids. The CDR3 DNA reads as TGCGCCAGCAGCCGCTCCGGGACTAGCGGGAGCGATGAGCAGTTCTTC. Translating it yields CASSRSGTSGSDEQFF. Full variable domain (remainder filled in from reference TRBV5-1 and TRBJ2-1): KAGVTQTPRYLIKTRGQQVTLSCSPISGHRSVSWYQQTPGQGLQFLFEYFSETQRNKGNFPGRFSGRQFSNSRSEMNVSTLELGDSALYLCASSRSGTSGSDEQFFGPGTRLTVL.

The chain is built from TRBV10-2 and TRBJ1-1, with a tentative D call TRBD1 (5 bases). Germline V gene lookup returns CDR1 WSHSY and CDR2 SAAADI. V lost 3 bases and J lost 3, with 5 bases in between. The CDR3 covers 12 residues. In DNA form, the CDR3 reads TGCGCCAGCAGTGAACAGGACACTGAAGCTTTCTTT. This codes for CASSEQDTEAFF.

J is TRBJ1-2 and V is TRBV5-1; 11 positions agree with TRBD1. CDR3 size: 15 residues. Germline CDR1 is SGHRS and CDR2 is YFSETQ. Trimming cost V 3 bases and J 1 base; bases outside gene matches: 2. This chain's CDR3 is CASSSGTGGNYGYTF. The CDR3 region has the DNA TGCGCCAGCAGCTCCGGGACAGGGGGTAACTATGGCTACACCTTC.

The gene calls are TRBV5-6 and TRBJ1-3; possibly TRBD1 for D (5 bases). Trimming took off 4 bases at V and 7 bases at J, with 15 bases between the two ends. Germline-derived CDR1 and CDR2 are SGHDT and YYEEEE. The CDR3 has 14 residues. CDR3 DNA: TGTGCCAGCAGCCCACCCGGGGGGACGAACACCATATATTTT. Protein product: CASSPPGGTNTIYF.

The genes are TRBV9 and TRBJ1-3, with D tentatively TRBD1 (5 bases). Trimming cost V 2 bases and J 3 bases, with 15 bases left between them. This CDR3 is built from 16 residues. Germline loops: CDR1 SGDLS, CDR2 YYNGEE. For the CDR3, the DNA is TGTGCCAGCAGCGTGACGGACACCCTTGATGGAAACACCATATATTTT. This translates into CASSVTDTLDGNTIYF.

A word on this clone: The junction does not match germline at one end; this may be a read error. The chain is built from TRBV5-6 and TRBJ1-2; D gene ambiguous. Germline V gene sequence: CDR1 SGHDT, CDR2 YYEEEE. The CDR3 is made up of 17 amino acids. In DNA, the CDR3 is TGTGCCAGCAGCGAAAGTCCACCGGCCGCACCTAACTATGGCCACACCTTC. This sequence encodes CASSESPPAAPNYGHTF.

The V gene is TRBV7-9, the J gene TRBJ2-1; D is uncertain. V was cut by 7 bases and J by 1 base, with 11 bases left in between. Germline CDR1 is SEHNR and CDR2 is FQNEAQ (reference sequence). This CDR3 contains 14 residues. CDR3 sequence: CASTSGRSYNEQFF. The DNA of the CDR3 is TGTGCCAGCACCTCTGGCAGATCCTACAATGAGCAGTTCTTC. Full variable domain (remainder filled in from reference TRBV7-9 and TRBJ2-1): DTGVSQNPRHKITKRGQNVTFRCDPISEHNRLYWYRQTLGQGPEFLTYFQNEAQLEKSRLLSDRFSAERPKGSFSTLEIQRTEQGDSAMYLCASTSGRSYNEQFFGPGTRLTVL.

The chain couples TRBV6-5 to TRBJ1-5, with 7 bases lining up with TRBD1. The J segment lost 0 bases and the V segment lost 9 bases, leaving 5 bases of the junction unmatched. The CDR3 covers 14 residues. Germline values: CDR1 MNHEY, CDR2 SVGAGI. The CDR3 region is CASYRGYSNQPQHF. In nucleotides, the CDR3 is TGTGCCAGTTACAGGGGTTATAGCAATCAGCCCCAGCATTTT.

This sequence joins TRBV5-1 and TRBJ1-2; the match to TRBD1 covers 9 bases. V trimming: 1 base; J trimming: 4 bases; junction bases outside the gene matches: 8. The CDR3 length is 16 residues. Germline V CDR1 and CDR2: SGHRS, YFSETQ. The chain's CDR3 is CASSLTTGGAGYGYTF. In DNA form, the CDR3 reads TGCGCCAGCAGCTTGACCACAGGGGGCGCAGGCTATGGCTACACCTTC.

The V call is TRBV11-3, the J call TRBJ1-1; 7 nucleotides match TRBD1. The CDR3 length is 14 residues. Per germline, CDR1 SGHNT and CDR2 YENEEA. V shed 3 bases and J 4 bases; nucleotides not matched to a gene: 5. The CDR3 sequence is CASSFSPGGTEAFF. CDR3 sequence (DNA): TGTGCCAGCAGCTTTTCGCCAGGGGGCACTGAAGCTTTCTTT.

As for this clone: An end of the junction differs from the germline gene, which may be a read error. The chain employs TRBV5-1 and TRBJ2-7; D is undetermined. Germline values: CDR1 SGHRS, CDR2 YFSETQ. This CDR3 contains 14 residues. Here the CDR3 DNA reads TGCGCCAGCAGCTTTGACCCCACATACCCAAGTGAGGACTTC. It is translated as CASSFDPTYPSEDF.

V is TRBV6-6 and J is TRBJ2-7, with 8 bases lining up with TRBD2. The V gene's germline CDR1 is MNHNY and CDR2 SVGAGI (reference sequence). Germline trimming cut 2 bases from V and 4 bases from J; bases unmatched to any gene: 10. This CDR3 has 16 amino acids. Written as DNA, the CDR3 is TGTGCCAGCAGTTACCCCCGGGGGGGGTCTTATTACGAGCAGTACTTC. Its translation: CASSYPRGGSYYEQYF.

This sequence joins TRBV6-5 and TRBJ2-7; TRBD1 agrees at 7 bases. Trimming cost V 11 bases and J 0 bases; bases outside gene matches: 13. This CDR3 is built from 15 residues. CDR1 and CDR2 from the germline V gene are MNHEY and SVGAGI. Here the CDR3 DNA reads TGTGCCGTGTGTTGGGACAGCCTGGTCTCCTACGAGCAGTACTTC. It is translated as CAVCWDSLVSYEQYF.

The chain has TRBV28 and TRBJ1-2; a possible D gene is TRBD1 (5 bases). Germline V gene lookup returns CDR1 MDHEN and CDR2 SYDVKM. The germline V and J ends were trimmed by 1 base and 4 bases, with 10 bases remaining between them. This CDR3 has 14 amino acids. The CDR3: CASSLSPGRYGYTF. Written as DNA, the CDR3 is TGTGCCAGCAGTTTATCCCCAGGGCGCTATGGCTACACCTTC.